These T cell receptor beta chains were read from a single sample in a study of identifying expanded T cells in peripheral blood. The method was immunoSEQ multiplex PCR; TCRdb's version includes in-frame clones alone and lacks a portion of them. The table lists approximately 80,000 clones, 84% of them singletons. Source material: blood. The receptors here all came from a person aged 18 to 75 in good health. The CDR3 runs from the conserved cysteine through the conserved F or W. D genes are given only for firm matches. Clone size is shown for a subset of rows, as once, few, many or a class of expanded clone.

J,V,length,size,D,DNA,CDR3
TRBJ2-3,TRBV10-3,16,-,-,TGTGCCATCAGTGACCCCGGAGCGGGTGCCACAGATACGCAGTATTTT,CAISDPGAGATDTQYF
TRBJ2-1,TRBV7-9,16,-,-,TGTGCCAGCAGCTTAGGCGTGGGAAGCTCCTACAATGAGCAGTTCTTC,CASSLGVGSSYNEQFF
TRBJ1-5,TRBV7-2,15,once,-,TGTGCCAGCAGCCAAACCCCGGACAGCAATCAGCCCCAGCATTTT,CASSQTPDSNQPQHF
TRBJ2-7,TRBV19,16,-,TRBD1,TGTGCCAGTAGCCGGATCTGGGGACAGGAGTCCTACGAGCAGTACTTC,CASSRIWGQESYEQYF
TRBJ2-7,TRBV9,16,-,TRBD1,TGTGCCAGCAGCAAAGAGCCGGACAGGGGGAACTACGAGCAGTACTTC,CASSKEPDRGNYEQYF
TRBJ1-2,TRBV7-8,17,-,TRBD1,TGTGCCAGCAGCTTTACCCGGACAGGGGGCGCGGACTATGGCTACACCTTC,CASSFTRTGGADYGYTF
TRBJ1-1,TRBV6-5,15,-,-,TGTGCCAGCAGTTACGCCTACGTCGAGGTCACTGAAGCTTTCTTT,CASSYAYVEVTEAFF
TRBJ1-5,TRBV6-8,15,-,-,TGTGCCAGCAGTTGGAACCGGGCCCCGGGCCAGCCCCAGCATTTT,CASSWNRAPGQPQHF
TRBJ2-7,TRBV20-1,11,-,-,TGCAGTGCTAGAGATAATACAGGGAGGTACTTC,CSARDNTGRYF
TRBJ2-1,TRBV21-1,16,-,-,TGTGCCAGCAGCAGTGGAGCGGCCCGATGGTACAATGAGCAGTTCTTC,CASSSGAARWYNEQFF
TRBJ2-4,TRBV28,18,-,TRBD2,TGTGCCAGCTCATATGCAGAAGGCGGGAGGGCCTTCGAAAACATTCAGTACTTC,CASSYAEGGRAFENIQYF
TRBJ2-5,TRBV5-1,14,-,TRBD2,TGCGCCAGCAGTTCGACTAGCGCACAAGAGACCCAGTACTTC,CASSSTSAQETQYF
TRBJ1-1,TRBV18,13,-,-,TGTGCCAGCTCACCAAGGGGGGACACTGAAGCTTTCTTT,CASSPRGDTEAFF
TRBJ2-5,TRBV7-2,14,few,-,TGTGCCAGCAGGGCCCGTTATGGTGAAGAGACCCAGTACTTC,CASRARYGEETQYF